These 27 T cell receptor beta chains originate from one sample sequenced in a study of beta chain features in type 1 diabetes. Of the isolated RNA, all was reverse transcribed, and so the sequenced material was expressed TCRB transcripts. Profiling relied on immunoSEQ multiplex PCR, and the TCRdb table lists in-frame clones only, not all of them. This sample yields 620,000 or so clones, of which about 14% are seen a single time; approximately 0.087% belongs to the top ten. Sequenced input: naive CD4+ T cells from blood. These receptors all stem from a man younger than 35 in good health.

This clone was observed a handful of times. The chain combines TRBV7-6 with TRBJ2-3, with D unresolved. Germline assignment: CDR1 SGHVS and CDR2 FNYEAQ. This CDR3 comprises 16 residues. V was cut by 4 bases and J by 2 bases, with 16 bases left in between. As DNA, the CDR3 is TGTGCCAGCAGCTCGCCCAGGCGCGAAACCACAGATACGCAGTATTTT. Amino acids: CASSSPRRETTDTQYF.

This clone was observed a handful of times. The V call is TRBV6-5, the J call TRBJ1-6; 8 positions match TRBD1. Germline V gives CDR1 MNHEY, CDR2 SVGAGI. J gave up 7 bases and V 5 bases, and 4 bases lay outside the gene matches. The CDR3 covers 14 residues. CDR3 in amino acids: CASSDRDRNSPLHF. CDR3 DNA: TGTGCCAGCAGTGACAGGGACAGGAATTCACCCCTCCACTTT.

This clone was seen more than once but under ten times. The V gene is TRBV27, the J gene TRBJ2-7, with 10 bases fitting TRBD1. Germline lookup yields CDR1 MNHEY and CDR2 SMNVEV (reference sequence). V shed 6 bases and J 0 bases; nucleotides not matched to a gene: 5. The CDR3 is 15 residues long. This chain's CDR3 is CASRVRDRGSYEQYF. The DNA of the CDR3 is TGTGCCAGCAGGGTCCGGGACAGGGGCTCCTACGAGCAGTACTTC.

The chain has TRBV9 and TRBJ2-1; 13 bases are shared with TRBD2. The germline gives CDR1 SGDLS, CDR2 YYNGEE. The trim removed 0 bases at V and 5 bases at J, leaving 2 bases unmatched. The CDR3 consists of 16 residues. The CDR3 nucleotides are TGTGCCAGCAGCGTAGTGGGGACTAGCGGGAACAATGAGCAGTTCTTC. It specifies CASSVVGTSGNNEQFF.

The J gene is TRBJ2-1, the V gene TRBV9; 10 bases line up with TRBD1. V gave up 2 bases and J gave up 8 bases; unmatched junction bases: 7. Germline CDR1 and CDR2: SGDLS and YYNGEE. This CDR3 spans 15 amino acids. CDR3 sequence reads: CASSVRQGARDEQFF. CDR3 coding DNA: TGTGCCAGCAGCGTTCGACAGGGGGCGCGGGATGAGCAGTTCTTC.

This chain links TRBV27 with TRBJ2-2; the match to TRBD2 covers 8 bases. J was trimmed by 2 bases and V by 7 bases; bases with no gene match: 6. In germline, CDR1 is MNHEY, CDR2 SMNVEV (reference sequence). The CDR3 covers 15 residues. The CDR3 loop is CASKGLDLNTGELFF. CDR3 nucleotide sequence: TGTGCCAGCAAGGGACTAGATCTAAACACCGGGGAGCTGTTTTTT.

This chain uses TRBV18 with TRBJ2-2, with D perhaps being TRBD1 or TRBD2 (5 bases each). This CDR3 has 16 amino acids. V lost 2 bases and J 3 bases, leaving 13 bases between the germline ends. Germline CDR1 KGHSH, CDR2 LQKENI. The CDR3: CASSPVAGSHTGELFF. The CDR3 nucleotides are TGTGCCAGCTCACCAGTTGCAGGGAGCCACACCGGGGAGCTGTTTTTT.

A few counts support this clone. This chain joins TRBV2 and TRBJ1-1; 7 nucleotides match TRBD1. The V and J ends lost 4 bases and 7 bases, in that order; junction bases with no gene match: 3. Looked up from germline, CDR1 is SNHLY and CDR2 is FYNNEI. The CDR3 covers 12 residues. The CDR3: CASSASGGEAFF. The CDR3 region has the DNA TGTGCCAGCAGTGCCTCAGGGGGTGAAGCTTTCTTT. The entire variable domain, with the rest obtained from reference TRBV2 and TRBJ1-1, is as follows: EPEVTQTPSHQVTQMGQEVILRCVPISNHLYFYWYRQILGQKVEFLVSFYNNEISEKSEIFDDQFSVERPDGSNFTLKIRSTKLEDSAMYFCASSASGGEAFFGQGTRLTVV.

V and J are TRBV28 and TRBJ1-4; possibly TRBD1 for D (6 bases). Germline V gene sequence: CDR1 MDHEN, CDR2 SYDVKM. Trimming removed 0 bases from V and 5 bases from J, with 10 bases in between. The CDR3 is 15 amino acids. Here the CDR3 DNA reads TGTGCCAGCAGTTTATGGGACAGACGAAATGAAAAACTGTTTTTT. It encodes CASSLWDRRNEKLFF.

The V call is TRBV7-3, the J call TRBJ2-7, with a weak D call TRBD2 (5 bases). Germline CDR1 SGHTA, CDR2 FQGTGA. The CDR3 totals 14 residues. V was cut by 5 bases and J by 3 bases, with 14 bases left in between. CDR3 amino acids: CASSPAGGYYEQYF. The CDR3 region has the DNA TGTGCCAGCAGCCCCGCGGGCGGATACTACGAGCAGTACTTC.

The chain uses TRBV5-1 and TRBJ2-3, with TRBD1 identical over 7 bases. Trimming cost V 2 bases and J 3 bases; bases outside gene matches: 6. The germline V gene has CDR1 SGHRS and CDR2 YFSETQ. The CDR3 length is 15 residues. The CDR3, as DNA: TGCGCCAGCAGCTTACCGACAGGGCAGACAGATACGCAGTATTTT. This codes for CASSLPTGQTDTQYF.

This rearrangement joins TRBV2 to TRBJ2-1, with 8 bases fitting TRBD2. V gave up 2 bases and J gave up 10 bases; unmatched junction bases: 10. CDR3 length: 15 residues. Germline values: CDR1 SNHLY, CDR2 FYNNEI. CDR3 DNA sequence: TGTGCCAGCAGTGAAACTAGCGGACTTCGGGGGGAGCAGTTCTTC. Amino acid sequence: CASSETSGLRGEQFF. The variable domain in full, with the rest retrieved from reference TRBV2 and TRBJ2-1, is EPEVTQTPSHQVTQMGQEVILRCVPISNHLYFYWYRQILGQKVEFLVSFYNNEISEKSEIFDDQFSVERPDGSNFTLKIRSTKLEDSAMYFCASSETSGLRGEQFFGPGTRLTVL.

The rearrangement joins TRBV4-2 to TRBJ2-5, with TRBD2 matching over 10 bases. This CDR3 spans 15 amino acids. The junction had 0 bases not matched to a gene; V was cut back by 0 bases and J by 2 bases. The V gene's germline CDR1 is LGHNA and CDR2 YNFKEQ. The DNA of the CDR3 is TGTGCCAGCAGCCAAGAAGCGGGAGGGCAAGAGACCCAGTACTTC. Translation gives CASSQEAGGQETQYF.

This rearrangement joins TRBV2 to TRBJ1-5; D is unresolved. The CDR3 is 15 residues long. V was trimmed by 2 bases and J by 0 bases, leaving 8 bases between them. Looked up from germline, CDR1 is SNHLY and CDR2 is FYNNEI. CDR3 DNA sequence: TGTGCCAGCAGTGAATTGGGATTTAGCAATCAGCCCCAGCATTTT. Translation: CASSELGFSNQPQHF.

This clone showed up just a few times. The CDR3 nucleotides read TGTGCCAGCATCCAAGGGTCACCGGGACACAACGAGCAGTACTTC. This sequence encodes CASIQGSPGHNEQYF. This rearrangement joins TRBV7-2 to TRBJ2-7; D may be TRBD1 (6 bases). The V and J ends lost 7 bases and 5 bases respectively, with 21 bases between them. There are 15 residues in the CDR3. Germline loops: CDR1 SGHTA, CDR2 FQGNSA.

This clone was counted only a few times. This chain uses TRBV19 with TRBJ2-2, with D possibly TRBD1 on 6 matching bases. V shed 3 bases and J shed 6 bases, with 8 bases lying between them. The CDR3 loop spans 13 amino acids. Germline assignment: CDR1 LNHDA and CDR2 SQIVND (reference sequence). The CDR3, as DNA: TGTGCCAGTAGTATCAGGGGTGCCGGGGAGCTGTTTTTT. Protein: CASSIRGAGELFF.

The CDR3 sequence is CASSRGAASSYEQYF. The CDR3 nucleotides read TGTGCCAGCAGCCGAGGGGCCGCCAGCTCCTACGAGCAGTACTTC. This sequence joins TRBV7-3 and TRBJ2-7; D tentatively reads TRBD1 or TRBD2 (5 bases each). Germline values: CDR1 SGHTA, CDR2 FQGTGA. The CDR3 totals 15 residues. V was pared by 5 bases and J by 0 bases, with 14 bases between. The whole variable domain, remainder taken from reference TRBV7-3 and TRBJ2-7, is GAGVSQTPSNKVTEKGKYVELRCDPISGHTALYWYRQSLGQGPEFLIYFQGTGAADDSGLPNDRFFAVRPEGSVSTLKIQRTERGDSAVYLCASSRGAASSYEQYFGPGTRLTVT.

This chain links TRBV28 with TRBJ2-7, with D perhaps assigned TRBD1 or TRBD2 (5 bases each). V was pared by 10 bases and J by 8 bases, with 24 bases between. This CDR3 is built from 14 residues. Per germline, CDR1 MDHEN and CDR2 SYDVKM. CDR3 amino acids: CAIAGGEGRNQQYF. The DNA of the CDR3 is TGTGCCATCGCCGGAGGCGAGGGACGGAACCAGCAGTACTTC. Variable domain in full (rest from reference TRBV28 and TRBJ2-7): DVKVTQSSRYLVKRTGEKVFLECVQDMDHENMFWYRQDPGLGLRLIYFSYDVKMKEKGDIPEGYSVSREKKERFSLILESASTNQTSMYLCAIAGGEGRNQQYFGPGTRLTVT.

This clone occurred a few times. J is TRBJ2-3 and V is TRBV7-3; 10 nucleotides line up with TRBD2. The CDR3 contains 14 residues. V lost 8 bases to trimming and J lost 2 bases; unmatched junction nucleotides: 4. Germline V lookup: CDR1 SGHTA, CDR2 FQGTGA. In nucleotides, the CDR3 is TGTGCCAGCTCGAGCGGGAGGGTCACAGATACGCAGTATTTT. Protein product: CASSSGRVTDTQYF.

J is TRBJ1-2 and V is TRBV19; a weak D match, TRBD1 (5 bases). Germline loops: CDR1 LNHDA, CDR2 SQIVND (reference sequence). This CDR3 is 15 amino acids long. V lost 0 bases and J 0 bases, leaving 8 bases between the germline ends. DNA of the CDR3: TGTGCCAGTAGTATAGAGGGGACGGCTAACTATGGCTACACCTTC. Translated, it gives CASSIEGTANYGYTF.

This clone was seen only a few times. Its ends do not fully match the called genes, so a read error is possible. The genes are TRBV7-7 and TRBJ2-3; 7 positions agree with TRBD2. The CDR3 runs 16 residues. From germline, CDR1 is SSHAT and CDR2 FNYEAQ (reference sequence). CDR3 sequence reads: CASRRNGGTYTDTQYF. The CDR3 DNA follows: TGTGCTAGCAGGCGTAACGGGGGGACCTACACAGATACGCAGTATTTT.

This clone was observed a handful of times. J is TRBJ1-2 and V is TRBV28, with 7 bases identical to TRBD1. Losses at the gene ends were 6 bases for V and 10 bases for J; bases not matched to a gene: 11. CDR1 is MDHEN, CDR2 SYDVKM, per germline. The CDR3 loop spans 13 amino acids. The CDR3 spells CASSLFDREDYTF. CDR3 bases: TGTGCCAGCAGCCTCTTTGACAGGGAGGACTACACCTTC.

CDR3 sequence: CASRPTGLFEAFF. In nucleotides, the CDR3 is TGTGCCAGCAGACCAACAGGGTTATTTGAAGCTTTCTTT. The rearrangement joins TRBV6-5 to TRBJ1-1; weak D call: TRBD1 (6 bases). V was pared by 6 bases and J by 7 bases, with 15 bases between. Germline V lookup: CDR1 MNHEY, CDR2 SVGAGI. The CDR3 has 13 residues.

This clone was recorded only once. The V and J genes are TRBV9 and TRBJ2-7; TRBD2 might be the D (6 bases). V was shortened by 3 bases and J by 3 bases, with 16 bases between the two germline ends. The CDR3 sequence is 15 residues long. Germline V lookup: CDR1 SGDLS, CDR2 YYNGEE. In DNA form, the CDR3 reads TGTGCCAGCAGCGCGGTCCCTAGCGCCGGCTACGAGCAGTACTTC. Translated: CASSAVPSAGYEQYF.

CDR3 protein: CASSFRDRGTTYEQYF. CDR3 sequence (DNA): TGTGCCAGCAGCTTTAGGGACAGGGGGACAACCTACGAGCAGTACTTC. The chain combines TRBV7-9 with TRBJ2-7, with 11 bases identical to TRBD1. Trimming at V came to 3 bases and at J to 2 bases, leaving 6 bases not matched to a gene. CDR1 and CDR2 from the germline V gene are SEHNR and FQNEAQ (reference sequence). The CDR3 spans 16 residues.

The chain is built from TRBV4-2 and TRBJ1-4; D is perhaps TRBD1 (6 bases). Germline V gene data show CDR1 as LGHNA and CDR2 as YNFKEQ. The ends were cut back, 4 bases at V and 6 bases at J, with 15 bases in the middle. The CDR3 totals 15 residues. CDR3 coding DNA: TGTGCCAGCAGCCCGGTGCAGGGGCTGGATGAAAAACTGTTTTTT. This gives the protein CASSPVQGLDEKLFF.

This chain links TRBV6-6 with TRBJ2-1; D is unresolved. Germline CDR1 MNHNY, CDR2 SVGAGI (reference sequence). This CDR3 has 16 residues. Trimming took off 6 bases at V and 0 bases at J, with 15 bases between the two ends. In DNA, the CDR3 is TGTGCCAGCAGATCCGACGACCGTACCTCCTACAATGAGCAGTTCTTC. It encodes CASRSDDRTSYNEQFF.